The source of this TCR beta chain is a study of CD8 T cells in Susac syndrome. With random hexamers, reverse transcription was performed on 0.5 to 1 ug of RNA. One entry per CDR3 protein, called by TCRdb with MiXCR from the immunoSEQ multiplex PCR reads. Here the sample spans under 95,000 distinct CDR3 sequences, around 95% being singletons. The sequence was obtained from a human donor with Susac syndrome. The sample comprised CD8+ T cells from PBMCs.

The CDR3 nucleotides are TGTGCCAGCAGCGGTACAGGGAGAGGGGCCAACGTCCTGACTTTC. Protein product: CASSGTGRGANVLTF. This sequence joins TRBV9 and TRBJ2-6, with D possibly being TRBD1 (6 bases). V was cut by 3 bases and J by 4 bases, with 11 bases left in between. The length of the CDR3 is 15 residues. CDR1 is SGDLS, CDR2 YYNGEE, per germline.